The source of this TCR beta chain is a study of shared clonotypes between healthy human individuals. The germline V gene encodes CDR1 SGHTA and CDR2 FQGTGA. The CDR3 consists of 15 residues. J was trimmed by 4 bases and V by 4 bases; bases with no gene match: 5. Selected positively for CCR7 and CD45RO-negative, naive CD8 cells excluded terminally differentiated effector memory CD45RA+ cells. Study-level findings and limits: In contrast to clonotypes shared by all four donors, non-shared clonotypes had lower generation probabilities.

Profiling relied on immunoSEQ multiplex PCR, and the TCRdb table lists in-frame clones only, not all of them. The repertoire includes 550,000 to 750,000 clones, around 90% of them detected once, and 20% to 25% sits in the top ten. As to this clone: What it recognizes is unknown.

The sequence was collected from a man in his thirties or forties in good health. Sequenced: naive CD8+ T cells sorted from blood. The V and J genes are TRBV7-3 and TRBJ2-1; 9 nucleotides agree with TRBD1. The CDR3 DNA reads TGTGCCAGCAGCTCGACAGGGGGAGAGTACAATGAGCAGTTCTTC. Protein sequence: CASSSTGGEYNEQFF.